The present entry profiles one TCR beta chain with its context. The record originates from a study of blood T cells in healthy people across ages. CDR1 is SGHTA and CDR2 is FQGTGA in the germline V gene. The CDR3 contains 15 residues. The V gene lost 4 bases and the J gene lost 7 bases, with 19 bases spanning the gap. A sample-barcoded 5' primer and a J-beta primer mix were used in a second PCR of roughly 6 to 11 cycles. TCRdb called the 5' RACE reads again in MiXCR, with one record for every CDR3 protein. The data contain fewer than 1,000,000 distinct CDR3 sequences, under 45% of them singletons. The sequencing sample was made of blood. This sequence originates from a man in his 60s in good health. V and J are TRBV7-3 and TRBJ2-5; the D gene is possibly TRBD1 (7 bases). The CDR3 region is CASSSSGGFRGTQYF. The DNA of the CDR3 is TGTGCCAGCAGCTCATCAGGGGGGTTTAGAGGGACCCAGTACTTC. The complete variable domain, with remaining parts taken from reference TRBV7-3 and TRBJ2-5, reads GAGVSQTPSNKVTEKGKYVELRCDPISGHTALYWYRQSLGQGPEFLIYFQGTGAADDSGLPNDRFFAVRPEGSVSTLKIQRTERGDSAVYLCASSSSGGFRGTQYFGPGTRLLVL.